This TCR beta chain emerged from a study of T cells in Graves' hyperthyroidism and ophthalmopathy. In its sample, this clonotype was seen many times. Every diagnosis used clinical symptoms, serum thyroxine and TRAb, thyroid ultrasound and orbital computed tomography. The sample of blood was obtained at first hyperthyroidism diagnosis (before any ophthalmopathy symptoms). TCR beta CDR3 regions were amplified from RNA. RT-PCR in the first round (using the HTBI primer set) targeted the TCR CDR3. TCRdb recomputed calls from the multiplex PCR reads with MiXCR, one row per CDR3 protein. The repertoire holds 150,000 or so distinct CDR3 sequences, with roughly a fifth as singletons. This TCR derives from a woman between 45 and 60 years old with Graves' hyperthyroidism that later progressed to Graves' ophthalmopathy. The sample taken for sequencing was blood.

CDR3 DNA sequence: TGTGCCAGCAGTTTATTTAATCAGGGGAGCAATCAGCCCCAGCATTTT. Protein sequence: CASSLFNQGSNQPQHF. V is TRBV28 and J is TRBJ1-5; a possible D gene is TRBD1 (6 bases). The V gene lost 1 base and the J gene lost 1 base, with 11 bases spanning the gap. This CDR3 comprises 16 residues. CDR1 is MDHEN, CDR2 SYDVKM, per germline.